The 29 T cell receptor beta chains below all came from one sample that was sequenced in a study of CD8 T cells in Susac syndrome. About 0.45 to 1 ug RNA was reverse transcribed with random hexamers. TCRdb called the immunoSEQ multiplex PCR reads again in MiXCR, with one record for every CDR3 protein. This sample has under 200,000 distinct CDR3 sequences, with 85% to 95% found just once. What was sequenced was CD8+ T cells from PBMCs. The receptors were sampled from a human donor with Susac syndrome.

The chain links TRBV5-4 to TRBJ1-1; 9 nucleotides agree with TRBD1. The germline V gene has CDR1 SGHNT and CDR2 YYREEE (reference sequence). V lost 4 bases and J lost 4; bases outside the gene matches: 5. The CDR3 has 14 residues. As DNA, the CDR3 is TGTGCCAGCAGCAGTAAGGACAGGGGCACTGAAGCTTTCTTT. Protein: CASSSKDRGTEAFF. The whole variable domain, filled in from reference TRBV5-4 and TRBJ1-1, reads ETGVTQSPTHLIKTRGQQVTLRCSSQSGHNTVSWYQQALGQGPQFIFQYYREEENGRGNFPPRFSGLQFPNYSSELNVNALELDDSALYLCASSSKDRGTEAFFGQGTRLTVV.

The V call is TRBV12-3 or TRBV12-4, the J call TRBJ2-7; D is uncertain. The CDR3 runs to 12 residues. Trimming removed 5 bases from V and 1 base from J, with 6 bases in between. The CDR3 loop reads CASSHPSYEQYF. The CDR3 region has the DNA TGTGCCAGCAGTCACCCATCCTACGAGCAGTACTTC.

The V gene is TRBV4-1, the J gene TRBJ1-2, with D unclear. The V end was cut by 3 bases, the J end by 2 bases, with 13 bases between. There are 15 residues in the CDR3. Germline CDR1 is MGHRA and CDR2 is YSYEKL. The CDR3 reads CASSQEWASNYGYTF. DNA of the CDR3: TGCGCCAGCAGCCAGGAATGGGCCAGCAACTATGGCTACACCTTC.

V and J are TRBV29-1 and TRBJ1-1; D not certain. There are 11 residues in the CDR3. Germline loops: CDR1 SQVTM, CDR2 ANQGSEA. The V and J ends lost 5 bases and 0 bases respectively, with 4 bases between them. CDR3 in DNA: TGCAGCGTTTTCATGAACACTGAAGCTTTCTTT. Amino acids: CSVFMNTEAFF.

The genes are TRBV12-3 or TRBV12-4 and TRBJ2-7, with 7 bases that match TRBD2. CDR3 size: 13 residues. V trimming: 6 bases; J trimming: 6 bases; junction bases outside the gene matches: 8. The chain's CDR3 is CASSVPGGGEQYF. DNA for the CDR3: TGTGCCAGCAGCGTACCGGGGGGAGGCGAGCAGTACTTC.

The chain carries TRBV18 and TRBJ1-5, with D perhaps TRBD1 (5 bases). CDR1 is KGHSH, CDR2 LQKENI, per germline. This CDR3 has 12 amino acids. Between the trimmed V and J ends, which lost 2 bases and 7 bases, there was a span of 6 bases. The CDR3 loop is CASSPEGQPQHF. The CDR3 DNA sequence: TGTGCCAGCTCACCAGAGGGGCAGCCCCAGCATTTT.

The V gene is TRBV11-2, the J gene TRBJ1-5, with 9 bases matching TRBD1. Germline V lookup: CDR1 SGHAT, CDR2 FQNNGV. V gave up 4 bases and J gave up 7 bases; unmatched junction bases: 5. The CDR3 has 14 amino acids. The CDR3 DNA sequence: TGTGCCAGCAGCTCTAGACAGGGGGGCCAGCCCCAGCATTTT. Encoded protein: CASSSRQGGQPQHF.

The chain has TRBV7-6 and TRBJ2-1; 11 bases match TRBD2. The germline V gene encodes CDR1 SGHVS and CDR2 FNYEAQ. The CDR3 sequence is 16 residues long. J was trimmed by 6 bases and V by 5 bases; bases with no gene match: 9. The CDR3 protein is CASSALAGGRGNEQFF. Here the CDR3 DNA reads TGTGCCAGCAGCGCTCTAGCGGGGGGTAGGGGCAATGAGCAGTTCTTC.

J is TRBJ1-5 and V is TRBV6-5; TRBD1 is a possible D gene (6 bases). This CDR3 spans 15 amino acids. Germline V gives CDR1 MNHEY, CDR2 SVGAGI. V was shortened by 6 bases and J by 3 bases, with 15 bases between the two germline ends. The CDR3 reads CASSEQGLNNQPQHF. Here the CDR3 DNA reads TGTGCCAGCAGCGAACAGGGACTGAACAATCAGCCCCAGCATTTT.

The V and J genes are TRBV5-1 and TRBJ2-1, with 14 bases that match TRBD2. This CDR3 spans 17 amino acids. The junction had 7 bases not matched to a gene; V was cut back by 4 bases and J by 4 bases. Germline V gene data show CDR1 as SGHRS and CDR2 as YFSETQ. The DNA of the CDR3 is TGCGCCAGCAGCATGACTAGCGGGGGGGCCATATACAATGAGCAGTTCTTC. Translated, it gives CASSMTSGGAIYNEQFF.

This sequence joins TRBV29-1 and TRBJ2-5; D possibly corresponds to TRBD1 (6 bases). Trimming left V 2 bases short and J 2 bases short, with 12 bases between. This CDR3 has 14 amino acids. In germline, CDR1 is SQVTM, CDR2 ANQGSEA. This CDR3 is CSVEWTEKQETQYF. In DNA form, the CDR3 reads TGCAGCGTTGAATGGACAGAAAAACAAGAGACCCAGTACTTC.

The chain couples TRBV2 to TRBJ2-1; D might be TRBD1 (5 bases). This CDR3 is 12 amino acids long. Trimming shortened V by 4 bases and J by 8 bases, and 9 bases separated the two germline ends. Germline V lookup: CDR1 SNHLY, CDR2 FYNNEI. The CDR3 region has the DNA TGTGCCAGCAGTGGACAGTTAGATGAGCAGTTCTTC. Translation gives CASSGQLDEQFF.

In this sample, this clonotype turned up a few times. The genes are TRBV12-3 or TRBV12-4 and TRBJ2-7; D unclear. V was cut by 3 bases and J by 2 bases, with 11 bases left in between. The length of the CDR3 is 14 residues. CDR3 in DNA: TGTGCCAGCAGTTTCCTTTTGCAGGCCTACGAGCAGTACTTC. Residues: CASSFLLQAYEQYF.

The chain combines TRBV9 with TRBJ2-1, with D hard to call. Germline-derived CDR1 and CDR2 are SGDLS and YYNGEE. Trimming cost V 0 bases and J 4 bases, with 5 bases left between them. The CDR3 runs 13 residues. The DNA for the CDR3 is TGTGCCAGCAGCGTAGGCCAGTACAATGAGCAGTTCTTC. Amino acid sequence: CASSVGQYNEQFF.

The V gene is TRBV9, the J gene TRBJ2-2; the match to TRBD2 covers 7 bases. The germline gives CDR1 SGDLS, CDR2 YYNGEE. There are 17 residues in the CDR3. The V gene end was trimmed by 6 bases and the J gene end by 5 bases; junction bases not matched to a gene: 16. CDR3 residues: CASNPNIGTTSTGELFF. DNA of the CDR3: TGTGCCAGCAACCCTAACATCGGGACTACAAGTACCGGGGAGCTGTTTTTT.

This clonotype was recorded only once. This sequence joins TRBV4-1 and TRBJ2-2, with 9 bases aligning to TRBD1. The germline V gene has CDR1 MGHRA and CDR2 YSYEKL. J was trimmed by 7 bases and V by 5 bases; bases with no gene match: 11. CDR3 length: 16 residues. CDR3 nucleotide sequence: TGCGCCAGCAGCGGATTGGGACAGGGTTTAATCGGGGAGCTGTTTTTT. Protein: CASSGLGQGLIGELFF.

The chain employs TRBV15 and TRBJ2-7, with D perhaps TRBD2 (5 bases). Trimming took 9 bases from V and 8 from J, leaving 20 bases between them. The length of the CDR3 is 13 residues. CDR1 is LNHNV, CDR2 YYDKDF, per germline (reference sequence). The CDR3: CATQPESTGKQYF. DNA for the CDR3: TGTGCCACTCAGCCGGAATCGACCGGGAAGCAGTACTTC.

V usage is TRBV3-1 and J usage is TRBJ1-1; D not certain. This CDR3 has 18 residues. The V end was cut by 0 bases, the J end by 0 bases, with 17 bases between. CDR1 is LGHDT and CDR2 is YNNKEL in the germline V gene (reference sequence). CDR3 nucleotides: TGTGCCAGCAGCCAAGACTCCCCCCCGAGTGCCGTGAACACTGAAGCTTTCTTT. Translating gives CASSQDSPPSAVNTEAFF.

J is TRBJ1-1 and V is TRBV7-9, with a possible D match to TRBD1 (5 bases). Germline V gives CDR1 SEHNR, CDR2 FQNEAQ (reference sequence). The V end lost 5 bases, the J end lost 3 bases, and 13 bases lay between the germline ends. This CDR3 is built from 14 residues. The CDR3 sequence: CASSATTEHTEAFF. DNA for the CDR3: TGTGCCAGCAGCGCAACGACAGAACACACTGAAGCTTTCTTT.

V and J are TRBV20-1 and TRBJ1-2; 12 nucleotides align to TRBD1. This CDR3 is 16 amino acids long. The germline gives CDR1 DFQATT, CDR2 SNEGSKA (reference sequence). Unmatched junction bases numbered 11, after V lost 3 bases and J lost 6 bases. DNA of the CDR3: TGCAGTGCTAGCGGCCGGGACAGGGGGCTGAGTAATGGCTACACCTTC. Residues: CSASGRDRGLSNGYTF.

V is TRBV5-6 and J is TRBJ1-5; the D is unclear. With 2 bases removed from V and 0 bases from J, the gap between germline ends came to 6 bases. The CDR3 totals 14 residues. The V gene's germline CDR1 is SGHDT and CDR2 YYEEEE. As DNA, the CDR3 is TGTGCCAGCAGCTTAGAGAATAGCAATCAGCCCCAGCATTTT. It yields the protein CASSLENSNQPQHF.

The CDR3 bases are TGCAGTGCTAGAGTCGGAGACAGCTCCTACAATGAGCAGTTCTTC. This encodes CSARVGDSSYNEQFF. J is TRBJ2-1 and V is TRBV20-1, with D perhaps matching TRBD1 (5 bases). The CDR3 has 15 residues. Germline values: CDR1 DFQATT, CDR2 SNEGSKA (reference sequence). The V and J ends lost 1 base and 0 bases respectively, with 10 bases between them.

Here the CDR3 DNA reads TGTGCCATCAGTGGGGGGTCAGACTCCTACGAGCAGTACTTC. It specifies CAISGGSDSYEQYF. The genes are TRBV10-3 and TRBJ2-7; D assignment may be TRBD1 or TRBD2 (5 bases each). With 4 bases removed from V and 0 bases from J, the gap between germline ends came to 10 bases. The CDR3 is made up of 14 amino acids. Germline V gene sequence: CDR1 ENHRY, CDR2 SYGVKD.

This clonotype was recorded only once. This rearrangement joins TRBV11-2 to TRBJ2-7; tentatively, D is TRBD2 (6 bases). Germline CDR1 is SGHAT and CDR2 is FQNNGV. The CDR3 is 15 amino acids. Trimming took off 2 bases at V and 1 base at J, with 12 bases between the two ends. CDR3 protein: CASSLFAGPSYEQYF. CDR3 DNA sequence: TGTGCCAGCAGCTTATTCGCGGGACCTTCCTACGAGCAGTACTTC. The entire variable domain, with the rest obtained from reference TRBV11-2 and TRBJ2-7, is as follows: EAGVAQSPRYKIIEKRQSVAFWCNPISGHATLYWYQQILGQGPKLLIQFQNNGVVDDSQLPKDRFSAERLKGVDSTLKIQPAKLEDSAVYLCASSLFAGPSYEQYFGPGTRLTVT.

V usage is TRBV5-1 and J usage is TRBJ2-5; no firm D call. V was trimmed by 1 base and J by 2 bases, leaving 9 bases between them. From germline, CDR1 is SGHRS and CDR2 YFSETQ. This CDR3 spans 14 amino acids. The CDR3: CASSLSVIQETQYF. CDR3 sequence (DNA): TGCGCCAGCAGCTTGAGTGTCATACAAGAGACCCAGTACTTC.

This clonotype occurred once. The genes are TRBV14 and TRBJ2-7, with D hard to call. Deletions cut 6 bases from V and 3 bases from J, with 12 bases between. CDR1 and CDR2 (germline): SGHDN, FVKESK. CDR3 length: 13 residues. The CDR3 spells CASSALVVYEQYF. In nucleotides, the CDR3 is TGTGCCAGCAGTGCCCTCGTAGTCTACGAGCAGTACTTC.

The J gene is TRBJ1-1, the V gene TRBV28, with a weak D call TRBD1 (6 bases). V was trimmed by 10 bases and J by 3 bases, leaving 15 bases between them. CDR1 MDHEN and CDR2 SYDVKM come from the germline V gene. The CDR3 is 13 amino acids. This CDR3 is CATRAGVDTEAFF. CDR3 nucleotides: TGTGCCACCAGGGCAGGGGTGGACACTGAAGCTTTCTTT. Looking up the rest from reference TRBV28 and TRBJ1-1 gives the full variable domain: DVKVTQSSRYLVKRTGEKVFLECVQDMDHENMFWYRQDPGLGLRLIYFSYDVKMKEKGDIPEGYSVSREKKERFSLILESASTNQTSMYLCATRAGVDTEAFFGQGTRLTVV.

The chain carries TRBV7-9 and TRBJ2-3; the match to TRBD2 covers 8 bases. Trimming took 8 bases from V and 5 from J; bases not matched to a gene: 3. Germline V gene data show CDR1 as SEHNR and CDR2 as FQNEAQ (reference sequence). The CDR3 consists of 12 residues. CDR3 protein: CASQRERDTQYF. CDR3 DNA: TGTGCCAGCCAGCGGGAGAGAGATACGCAGTATTTT. The entire variable domain, with the rest obtained from reference TRBV7-9 and TRBJ2-3, is as follows: DTGVSQNPRHKITKRGQNVTFRCDPISEHNRLYWYRQTLGQGPEFLTYFQNEAQLEKSRLLSDRFSAERPKGSFSTLEIQRTEQGDSAMYLCASQRERDTQYFGPGTRLTVL.

This clonotype appeared a single time. This chain links TRBV20-1 with TRBJ2-3, with 8 bases lining up with TRBD1. From germline, CDR1 is DFQATT and CDR2 SNEGSKA (reference sequence). The V and J ends lost 0 bases and 1 base, in that order; junction bases with no gene match: 3. This CDR3 spans 15 amino acids. CDR3 region: CSARDQGARTDTQYF. In nucleotides, the CDR3 is TGCAGTGCTAGAGATCAGGGGGCCCGCACAGATACGCAGTATTTT.